A single sample gave rise to the 4 T cell receptor beta chains below, sequenced in a study of T-cell memory formation after mild COVID-19. TCRdb ran MiXCR on the 5' RACE reads and lists one entry per CDR3 protein. This table has approximately 300,000 distinct CDR3 sequences, less than 20% appearing once. Sequenced sample: PBMCs or a T cell subset sorted from them (not recorded which). The receptors here all came from a man between 18 and 35 years old who had mild COVID-19 (a few samples of this study predate the infection). Cell type and time point are not known.

This clonotype was counted between two and nine times. CDR3 sequence: CASNLDRDGYEQYF. CDR3 nucleotides: TGTGCCAGCAACCTGGACAGGGATGGCTACGAGCAGTACTTC. The genes are TRBV7-2 and TRBJ2-7; 8 bases agree with TRBD1. Unmatched junction bases numbered 8, after V lost 7 bases and J lost 3 bases. This CDR3 comprises 14 residues. Germline CDR1 reads SGHTA; CDR2 reads FQGNSA.

Only a few counts were recorded for this clonotype. The chain recombines TRBV18 with TRBJ2-5; 8 positions match TRBD1. Germline lookup yields CDR1 KGHSH and CDR2 LQKENI. This CDR3 is built from 16 residues. With 3 bases clipped from V and 4 bases from J, the junction kept 10 bases outside the gene matches. The CDR3 region is CASSPSSTGVLETQYF. The DNA of the CDR3 is TGTGCCAGCTCACCCTCGTCGACAGGGGTGTTAGAGACCCAGTACTTC.

CDR3 residues: CASSRIDGYNEQFF. The CDR3 region has the DNA TGTGCCAGCAGCAGGATCGACGGCTACAATGAGCAGTTCTTC. The chain links TRBV5-4 to TRBJ2-1; D not resolved. This CDR3 has 14 amino acids. Germline V gene sequence: CDR1 SGHNT, CDR2 YYREEE (reference sequence). V lost 4 bases and J lost 3, with 11 bases in between.

The V call is TRBV7-2, the J call TRBJ2-1; D is perhaps TRBD1 or TRBD2 (6 bases each). CDR3 length equals 18 residues. Germline CDR1 and CDR2: SGHTA and FQGNSA. V lost 0 bases and J 4 bases, leaving 19 bases between the germline ends. In DNA, the CDR3 is TGTGCCAGCAGCTTAGCGCGGTCGGGGGCCGCTATATACAATGAGCAGTTCTTC. The encoded protein is CASSLARSGAAIYNEQFF. Based on the CDR3 plus reference TRBV7-2 and TRBJ2-1, the full variable domain is GAGVSQSPSNKVTEKGKDVELRCDPISGHTALYWYRQSLGQGLEFLIYFQGNSAPDKSGLPSDRFSAERTGGSVSTLTIQRTQQEDSAVYLCASSLARSGAAIYNEQFFGPGTRLTVL.